This T cell receptor (beta chain) was documented in a study of Siglec-9 on CD8 T cells in melanoma. Measured with immunoSEQ multiplex PCR; TCRdb has only the in-frame clones, and not every one. The sample carries about 30,000 clones, 80% recorded once. Study conclusions and caveats: Siglec-9 reportedly marks and regulates an effector memory CD8+ T-cell subset apparently accumulating in melanoma tumors.

Details on this clone: Its antigen is undetermined.

The sequenced material came from Siglec-9- CD8+ T cells sorted from blood. This TCR came from a human donor in good health.

CDR3 sequence: CASSWGTPGAPNEQFF. The CDR3 DNA reads as TGTGCCAGCAGCTGGGGGACCCCTGGAGCGCCCAATGAGCAGTTCTTC. The rearrangement joins TRBV7-2 to TRBJ2-1; D could derive from TRBD1 or TRBD2 (5 bases each). The CDR3 extends over 16 amino acids. The germline CDR1 and CDR2 sequences are SGHTA and FQGNSA. V lost 4 bases and J lost 6, with 19 bases in between.